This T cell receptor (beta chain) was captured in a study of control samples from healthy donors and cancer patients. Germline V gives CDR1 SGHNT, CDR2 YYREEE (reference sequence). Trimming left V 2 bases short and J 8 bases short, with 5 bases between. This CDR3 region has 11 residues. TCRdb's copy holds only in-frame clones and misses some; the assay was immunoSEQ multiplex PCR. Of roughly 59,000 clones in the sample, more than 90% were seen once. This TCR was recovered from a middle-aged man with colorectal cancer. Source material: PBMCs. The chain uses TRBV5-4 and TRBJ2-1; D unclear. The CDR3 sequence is CASSFLDEQFF. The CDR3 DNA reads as TGTGCCAGCAGCTTCCTCGATGAGCAGTTCTTC.